A selection of T cell receptor beta chains follows, all from one sample in a study of vaccination and CD4 T cells after COVID-19. TCRdb itself ran the PCR reads through MiXCR, one entry per CDR3 protein. This table holds just under 8,500 distinct CDR3 sequences, 55% to 75% found once. No antigen has been assigned to these receptors. The sequenced sample consisted of CD4+ T cells from blood, cultured in vitro. Receptors were obtained from a human donor who had recovered from COVID-19. Both conserved end residues are part of each CDR3. Fields, in order: clone size, J gene, V gene, D gene, CDR3 protein, CDR3 DNA. The D gene is left open where the match is weak. A row's size may be missing; if present it is once, few, many or a size class.

abundance: .; j_gene: TRBJ2-5; v_gene: TRBV28; d_gene: .; CDR3aa: CASSLGTALETQYF; CDR3nt: TGTGCCAGCAGTTTAGGGACGGCGTTAGAGACCCAGTACTTC
abundance: .; j_gene: TRBJ2-3; v_gene: TRBV10-3; d_gene: TRBD1; CDR3aa: CAIMKVTGGTDTQYF; CDR3nt: TGTGCCATCATGAAAGTGACAGGGGGCACAGATACGCAGTATTTT
abundance: few; j_gene: TRBJ2-2; v_gene: TRBV12-3/TRBV12-4; d_gene: TRBD2; CDR3aa: CASSLLSGGSTGELFF; CDR3nt: TGTGCCAGCAGTTTACTCAGCGGGGGGAGTACCGGGGAGCTGTTTTTT
abundance: .; j_gene: TRBJ1-4; v_gene: TRBV2; d_gene: .; CDR3aa: CASTYYGKLFF; CDR3nt: TGTGCCAGCACCTACTACGGAAAACTGTTTTTT
abundance: .; j_gene: TRBJ2-7; v_gene: TRBV4-2; d_gene: TRBD2; CDR3aa: CASSQVLSGGARRRHYEQYF; CDR3nt: TGTGCCAGCAGCCAAGTCCTTAGCGGGGGGGCACGTCGTAGACACTACGAGCAGTACTTC
abundance: .; j_gene: TRBJ1-1; v_gene: TRBV7-9; d_gene: TRBD1; CDR3aa: CASITGGITEAFF; CDR3nt: TGTGCCAGCATCACAGGGGGTATCACTGAAGCTTTCTTT
abundance: .; j_gene: TRBJ1-2; v_gene: TRBV6-1; d_gene: .; CDR3aa: CASGAVKGGYTF; CDR3nt: TGTGCCAGCGGGGCGGTGAAAGGGGGCTACACCTTC
abundance: .; j_gene: TRBJ1-3; v_gene: TRBV6-1; d_gene: TRBD1; CDR3aa: CASSTSRDSGNTIYF; CDR3nt: TGTGCCAGCAGTACATCCCGGGACAGTGGAAACACCATATATTTT
abundance: .; j_gene: TRBJ1-2; v_gene: TRBV7-6; d_gene: TRBD1; CDR3aa: CASSPTDRVNYGYTF; CDR3nt: TGTGCCAGCAGCCCCACGGACAGGGTCAACTATGGCTACACCTTC
abundance: .; j_gene: TRBJ2-7; v_gene: TRBV28; d_gene: TRBD1; CDR3aa: CASSFGGQFLEQYF; CDR3nt: TGTGCCAGCAGTTTTGGGGGACAGTTCCTGGAGCAGTACTTC
abundance: .; j_gene: TRBJ1-1; v_gene: TRBV6-1; d_gene: TRBD1; CDR3aa: CASKSTGSKGEAFF; CDR3nt: TGTGCCAGCAAGTCGACAGGGTCGAAAGGTGAAGCTTTCTTT
abundance: .; j_gene: TRBJ2-5; v_gene: TRBV20-1; d_gene: TRBD1; CDR3aa: CSNKGQGGETQYF; CDR3nt: TGCAGCAACAAAGGACAGGGAGGAGAGACCCAGTACTTC
abundance: .; j_gene: TRBJ1-5; v_gene: TRBV20-1; d_gene: TRBD1; CDR3aa: CSAKQGAGAQPQHF; CDR3nt: TGCAGTGCAAAACAGGGGGCGGGGGCCCAGCCCCAGCATTTT
abundance: .; j_gene: TRBJ2-3; v_gene: TRBV30; d_gene: .; CDR3aa: CAWSQDQGVTDTQYF; CDR3nt: TGTGCCTGGAGTCAAGACCAGGGAGTCACAGATACGCAGTATTTT
abundance: .; j_gene: TRBJ1-3; v_gene: TRBV20-1; d_gene: .; CDR3aa: CSASMVQGTGNTIYF; CDR3nt: TGCAGTGCTAGTATGGTCCAGGGAACTGGAAACACCATATATTTT
abundance: .; j_gene: TRBJ2-3; v_gene: TRBV12-3/TRBV12-4; d_gene: .; CDR3aa: CASSLAFPTDTQYF; CDR3nt: TGTGCCAGCAGCCTGGCGTTTCCCACAGATACGCAGTATTTT
abundance: .; j_gene: TRBJ2-7; v_gene: TRBV20-1; d_gene: TRBD2; CDR3aa: CSARRTSGSSEQYF; CDR3nt: TGCAGTGCTAGACGGACTAGCGGGAGTTCCGAGCAGTACTTC
abundance: .; j_gene: TRBJ2-3; v_gene: TRBV20-1; d_gene: TRBD2; CDR3aa: CSARRGLAGVRGVTDTQYF; CDR3nt: TGCAGTGCTAGACGGGGACTAGCGGGAGTGAGGGGGGTCACAGATACGCAGTATTTT